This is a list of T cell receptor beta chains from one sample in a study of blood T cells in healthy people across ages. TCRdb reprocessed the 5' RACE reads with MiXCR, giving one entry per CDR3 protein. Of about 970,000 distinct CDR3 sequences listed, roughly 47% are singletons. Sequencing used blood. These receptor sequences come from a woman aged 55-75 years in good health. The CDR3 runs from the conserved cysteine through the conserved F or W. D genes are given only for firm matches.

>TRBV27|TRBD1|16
CASSPRQGNGANVLTF
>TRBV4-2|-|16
CASSSPGLARTGELFF
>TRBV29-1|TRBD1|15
CSVGTGGSSYNEQFF
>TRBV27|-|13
CASSLSVAHEQYF
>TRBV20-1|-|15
CSAKERPSSYNEQFF
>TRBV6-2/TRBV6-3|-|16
CASSGPGRSSYNEQYF
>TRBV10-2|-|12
CASRGREDEQYF
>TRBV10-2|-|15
CASGPGVIAKETQYF
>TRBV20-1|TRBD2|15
CSAFRGGGTNNEQYF
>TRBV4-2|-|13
CASSQGAKDTQYF
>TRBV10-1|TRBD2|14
CASSESSGQETQYF
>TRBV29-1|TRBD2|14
CSAARSGTYNEQFF
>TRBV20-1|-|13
CSALRSAGETQYF
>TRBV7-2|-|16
CASSFVPGPAYDEQFF
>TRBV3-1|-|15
CASSLTQQRFETQYF
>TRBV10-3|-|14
CAISDSGSNTEAFF
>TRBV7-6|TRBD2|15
CASSLEAGGPYEQYF
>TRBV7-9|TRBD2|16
CASSFPRDYLGDTQYF
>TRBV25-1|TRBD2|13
CASSAYPGGAQYF
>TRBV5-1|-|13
CASSEDSQETQYF
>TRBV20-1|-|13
CSGWTALRNEQFF
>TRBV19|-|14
CASSFDSRTDTQYF
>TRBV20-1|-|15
CSARDGFSRTYEQYF